The 2 T cell receptor beta chains in this list originate from one sample, sequenced in a study of blood T cell repertoires in COVID-19. This table comes from immunoSEQ multiplex PCR, and its TCRdb copy is limited to in-frame clones, with some not included. This table holds about 150,000 clones, 84% found once. Input material: PBMCs or T cells enriched from blood (not recorded which). The receptors derive from a woman aged 50 to 60 with acute COVID-19.

V usage is TRBV28 and J usage is TRBJ1-5; D is unresolved. This CDR3 contains 12 residues. The V gene's germline CDR1 is MDHEN and CDR2 SYDVKM. Trimming stripped 6 bases from V and 9 bases from J, with 12 bases between. The DNA for the CDR3 is TGTGCCAGCAGCCTTGACTCGTCGCCCCAGCATTTT. Its protein product is CASSLDSSPQHF.

The genes are TRBV6-1 and TRBJ2-5, with 7 bases that match TRBD1. The CDR3 has 16 residues. CDR1 is MNHNS, CDR2 SASEGT, per germline. With 1 base clipped from V and 2 bases from J, the junction kept 7 bases outside the gene matches. CDR3 amino acids: CASSEVGQVGQETQYF. The CDR3 DNA reads as TGTGCCAGCAGTGAAGTAGGACAGGTCGGGCAAGAGACCCAGTACTTC.